This T cell receptor beta chain was observed in a study of TIL therapy for anti-PD-1-resistant metastatic lung cancer. Study-wide results and caveats: Compared with baseline intratumoral T cells, expanded TIL cultures were more clonal and less diverse (about 5.8% vs 31%).

Sequencing used immunoSEQ v3. Here immunoSEQ multiplex PCR was the method, and the copy in TCRdb shows in-frame clones only, minus some. Of over 4,500 clones in the sample, 64% were seen once. Worth noting for this clone: Antigen unknown.

Described time point: pre-treatment sample, taken before nivolumab and TIL therapy. Most excised metastases sampled were pleural nodules or supraclavicular lymph nodes. Tumors were harvested before any PD-1/PD-L1 blockade. The specimen was tumor tissue, collected at baseline. The source is a man between 65 and 80 years old with non-small cell lung cancer.

The CDR3: CASTISSWGNQPQHF. CDR3 coding DNA: TGTGCCAGTACCATATCCTCCTGGGGCAATCAGCCCCAGCATTTT. The chain recombines TRBV19 with TRBJ1-5; no definite D call. The germline gives CDR1 LNHDA, CDR2 SQIVND (reference sequence). The V end was cut by 7 bases, the J end by 2 bases, with 15 bases between. The CDR3 covers 15 residues.